This T cell receptor (beta chain) was obtained from a study of T-cell reconstitution after alpha-beta-depleted transplantation in children. As regards this clonotype: Its antigen is still unknown.

Study-wide findings and caveats: For some patients, TCRbeta diversity was high at day 60 because of recipient T cells and thymic progenitors that survived. As was reported, about two months after transplant, alpha-beta T cells came from several hundred expanded graft clones. When one year had passed after transplant, most T-cell counts and diversity came from newly produced T cells.

During its preparation, the TCRbeta library received unique molecular identifiers. TCRdb reprocessed the PCR reads via MiXCR and lists one record per CDR3 protein. This table holds some 200,000 distinct CDR3 sequences, roughly 7% found once. The V gene lost 3 bases and the J gene lost 9 bases, with 17 bases spanning the gap. Germline lookup yields CDR1 GTSNPN and CDR2 SVGIG (reference sequence). CDR3 length equals 13 residues. The sample here was PBMCs, taken before TCRalphabeta/CD19-depleted stem cell transplant. The sequence was obtained from a boy aged 2 to 10 with acute lymphoblastic leukemia, due to receive a stem cell transplant. V gene TRBV30 combines with J gene TRBJ1-1; a possible D gene is TRBD1 (6 bases). The DNA of the CDR3 is TGTGCCTGGAGAGCCGGGGGGCCCGTTCAAGCTTTCTTT. It translates to CAWRAGGPVQAFF.